This TCR beta chain was sequenced for a study of blood T cell repertoires in COVID-19. TCRdb's copy holds only in-frame clones and misses some; the assay was immunoSEQ multiplex PCR. The sample consists of hundreds of thousands of clones, approximately 82% of them appearing once. This CDR3 contains 15 residues. CDR1 SGDLS and CDR2 YYNGEE come from the germline V gene. J lost 10 bases, V lost 9 bases, and 20 bases had no gene match. This clonotype was sampled from an older woman with active or convalescent COVID-19. The V call is TRBV9, the J call TRBJ1-1, with TRBD1 identical over 8 bases. Material: peripheral blood. In DNA form, the CDR3 reads TGTGCCACCACACAGGGGGACGCTCCCTTCGGCGGAGCTTTCTTT. This translates into CATTQGDAPFGGAFF.